The 18 T cell receptor beta chains below were found in one sample sequenced in a study of shared clonotypes between healthy human individuals. Clones were read by immunoSEQ multiplex PCR, and TCRdb kept only the in-frame ones, dropping some. The top ten clones hold under 2% of a sample with 600,000 to 750,000 clones, 72% of them seen once. Sequencing was carried out using memory CD4+ T cells sorted from blood. The subset was: CD45RA-negative fraction. All receptors come from a woman aged 25-40 years in good health.

CDR3 loop: CASSIQGGAFDEQFF. CDR3 bases: TGTGCCAGCAGCATACAGGGGGGCGCGTTTGATGAGCAGTTCTTC. V and J are TRBV27 and TRBJ2-1, with 8 bases that match TRBD1. J gave up 8 bases and V 6 bases, and 12 bases lay outside the gene matches. This CDR3 has 15 amino acids. Looked up from germline, CDR1 is MNHEY and CDR2 is SMNVEV (reference sequence).

This clone was counted a few times. This chain uses TRBV7-1 with TRBJ2-3; 13 bases line up with TRBD2. TRBV7-1 is an open reading frame whose function is uncertain. The CDR3 sequence is 18 residues long. Trimming took 7 bases from V and 0 from J; bases not matched to a gene: 10. CDR3 in DNA: TGTGCCAGCAACCGACTAGCGGGAGGCCGAACTAGCACAGATACGCAGTATTTT. Its protein product is CASNRLAGGRTSTDTQYF.

In the case of this clone: With only one base between it and a far larger clone, this is likely a read error. V usage is TRBV7-8 and J usage is TRBJ2-5; D is unresolved. Per the germline V gene, CDR1 is SGHVS and CDR2 is FQNEAQ. This CDR3 contains 12 residues. Trimming stripped 5 bases from V and 0 bases from J, with 4 bases between. CDR3 nucleotide sequence: TGTGCCAGCAGCCCGGACCAAGAGACCCAGTACTTC. Translated: CASSPDQETQYF.

This clone was detected many times. V gene TRBV4-1 combines with J gene TRBJ2-7; D ambiguous. The CDR3 has 15 residues. The V and J ends lost 3 bases and 2 bases respectively, with 14 bases between them. Looked up from germline, CDR1 is MGHRA and CDR2 is YSYEKL. The CDR3 coding sequence is TGCGCCAGCAGCCAGCACCAAGGGAACGCCTACGAGCAGTACTTC. It encodes CASSQHQGNAYEQYF.

This sequence joins TRBV28 and TRBJ2-7; D is unresolved. V shed 5 bases and J shed 3 bases, with 11 bases lying between them. The CDR3 loop spans 13 amino acids. Germline lookup yields CDR1 MDHEN and CDR2 SYDVKM. This CDR3 reads CASSLSRNYEQYF. The CDR3 DNA sequence: TGTGCCAGCAGTCTAAGCAGGAACTACGAGCAGTACTTC.

V and J are TRBV10-3 and TRBJ1-1; D is possibly TRBD1 (5 bases). In germline, CDR1 is ENHRY, CDR2 SYGVKD. The CDR3 totals 14 residues. V was trimmed by 10 bases and J by 1 base, leaving 16 bases between them. CDR3 sequence reads: CATRAQATNTEAFF. The DNA for the CDR3 is TGTGCCACCAGGGCCCAGGCGACGAACACTGAAGCTTTCTTT.

The chain is built from TRBV2 and TRBJ1-3, with D unclear. The CDR3 loop spans 13 amino acids. Germline lookup yields CDR1 SNHLY and CDR2 FYNNEI. Trimming stripped 1 base from V and 4 bases from J, with 5 bases between. CDR3 amino acids: CASSEVRGNTIYF. The CDR3 bases are TGTGCCAGCAGTGAAGTGCGGGGAAACACCATATATTTT.

The chain is built from TRBV6-5 and TRBJ2-1; D call uncertain. V lost 4 bases to trimming and J lost 10 bases, with 17 bases between them. Germline V lookup: CDR1 MNHEY, CDR2 SVGAGI. CDR3 length equals 14 residues. The CDR3 DNA sequence: TGTGCCAGCAGTTCCCTGACTCGTTTAAGGGAGCAGTTCTTC. The encoded protein is CASSSLTRLREQFF.

J is TRBJ2-7 and V is TRBV5-1; the match to TRBD2 covers 10 bases. V trimming: 5 bases; J trimming: 5 bases; junction bases outside the gene matches: 10. Germline lookup yields CDR1 SGHRS and CDR2 YFSETQ. The CDR3 contains 15 residues. DNA of the CDR3: TGCGCCAGCAGGGGTTCTCTAGCGGGAGCCCACGAGCAGTACTTC. Encoded protein: CASRGSLAGAHEQYF.

V gene TRBV19 combines with J gene TRBJ2-7; TRBD2 agrees at 8 bases. Trimming took 2 bases from V and 6 from J; bases not matched to a gene: 6. The CDR3 covers 14 residues. The germline CDR1 and CDR2 sequences are LNHDA and SQIVND (reference sequence). DNA of the CDR3: TGTGCCAGTAGTATATCTGGCGGGAGGAGCGAGCAGTACTTC. This codes for CASSISGGRSEQYF.

CDR3 nucleotide sequence: TGTGCCTGGAGTGTACAATGGGGACAGCCCCAGCATTTT. Translating gives CAWSVQWGQPQHF. The chain recombines TRBV30 with TRBJ1-5; D call uncertain. Germline loops: CDR1 GTSNPN, CDR2 SVGIG (reference sequence). The CDR3 length is 13 residues. V lost 0 bases and J lost 7, with 10 bases in between.

Note on this clone: This could be a read error, since a much larger clone is one nucleotide away. The sample has other DNA sequences that encode this CDR3 too. This chain joins TRBV5-1 and TRBJ1-5, with 8 bases fitting TRBD1. This CDR3 has 13 amino acids. V gave up 3 bases and J gave up 5 bases; unmatched junction bases: 1. In germline, CDR1 is SGHRS, CDR2 YFSETQ. This CDR3 reads CASSSDRDQPQHF. In DNA, the CDR3 is TGCGCCAGCAGCTCGGACAGGGATCAGCCCCAGCATTTT.

The chain carries TRBV5-1 and TRBJ2-1; tentative D call: TRBD1 (5 bases). V dropped 4 bases and J dropped 6 bases, with 17 bases sitting between them. This CDR3 spans 15 amino acids. The germline V gene encodes CDR1 SGHRS and CDR2 YFSETQ. CDR3 protein: CASSTNLGQANEQFF. The CDR3 region has the DNA TGCGCCAGCAGCACGAACTTGGGGCAGGCCAATGAGCAGTTCTTC.

This clone turned up a few times. CDR3 nucleotides: TGTGCCAGCAGCTTGGTGAATCAGGGGGAGACCCAGTACTTC. It specifies CASSLVNQGETQYF. The genes are TRBV5-6 and TRBJ2-5; weak D call: TRBD1 (6 bases). Per the germline V gene, CDR1 is SGHDT and CDR2 is YYEEEE. V gave up 0 bases and J gave up 5 bases, with 11 bases separating them. The CDR3 totals 14 residues. The full variable domain, rest sourced from reference TRBV5-6 and TRBJ2-5, is DAGVTQSPTHLIKTRGQQVTLRCSPKSGHDTVSWYQQALGQGPQFIFQYYEEEERQRGNFPDRFSGHQFPNYSSELNVNALLLGDSALYLCASSLVNQGETQYFGPGTRLLVL.

The gene calls are TRBV11-2 and TRBJ1-1, with D maybe TRBD1 (5 bases). V was cut by 7 bases and J by 5 bases, with 23 bases left in between. Germline V gives CDR1 SGHAT, CDR2 FQNNGV. The length of the CDR3 is 16 residues. The CDR3 DNA sequence: TGTGCCAGCACCAACAAAAGTGGGCAGGGAAGGACTGAAGCTTTCTTT. Protein: CASTNKSGQGRTEAFF. The variable domain in full, with the rest retrieved from reference TRBV11-2 and TRBJ1-1, is EAGVAQSPRYKIIEKRQSVAFWCNPISGHATLYWYQQILGQGPKLLIQFQNNGVVDDSQLPKDRFSAERLKGVDSTLKIQPAKLEDSAVYLCASTNKSGQGRTEAFFGQGTRLTVV.

The CDR3 sequence is CASSRGRSGELFF. The CDR3 region has the DNA TGTGCCAGCAGCCGGGGAAGGTCAGGGGAGCTGTTTTTT. J is TRBJ2-2 and V is TRBV11-2, with a tentative D call TRBD2 (5 bases). V lost 5 bases and J lost 8, with 12 bases in between. There are 13 residues in the CDR3. From germline, CDR1 is SGHAT and CDR2 FQNNGV. The variable domain in full, with the rest retrieved from reference TRBV11-2 and TRBJ2-2, is EAGVAQSPRYKIIEKRQSVAFWCNPISGHATLYWYQQILGQGPKLLIQFQNNGVVDDSQLPKDRFSAERLKGVDSTLKIQPAKLEDSAVYLCASSRGRSGELFFGEGSRLTVL.

The genes are TRBV5-1 and TRBJ2-1, with TRBD2 as a possible D gene (6 bases). Trimming removed 6 bases from V and 4 bases from J, with 17 bases in between. The CDR3 loop spans 15 amino acids. CDR1 and CDR2 from the germline V gene are SGHRS and YFSETQ. The DNA of the CDR3 is TGCGCCAGCACAGGGACCGGGACTGGTTACAATGAGCAGTTCTTC. This translates into CASTGTGTGYNEQFF.

The chain carries TRBV7-9 and TRBJ2-1; TRBD1 agrees at 8 bases. With V trimmed by 1 base and J by 15 bases, 11 bases remained unmatched. CDR3 size: 14 residues. Germline V lookup: CDR1 SEHNR, CDR2 FQNEAQ (reference sequence). The CDR3 spells CASSLDQVDRDLFF. Here the CDR3 DNA reads TGTGCCAGCAGCTTAGACCAGGTGGACAGGGACCTGTTCTTC.